Presented here are 7 T cell receptor beta chains from one specimen sequenced in a study of shared clonotypes between healthy human individuals. Naive CD8 cells comprised CD45RO-negative, CCR7-positively selected cells, excluding terminally differentiated effector memory CD45RA+ cells. Sequencing used immunoSEQ multiplex PCR; TCRdb keeps in-frame clones, though not all of them. The table shows some 1,900,000 clones, with less than 95% occurring only once. The sequenced sample was naive CD8+ T cells sorted from blood. The receptors were sampled from a man between 18 and 35 years old in good health.

CDR3 bases: TGTGCCACCAGCAGGGCGGGGGCCTCCGAGCAGTACTTC. Encoded protein: CATSRAGASEQYF. The chain carries TRBV15 and TRBJ2-7; the D gene is possibly TRBD2 (7 bases). The ends were cut back, 3 bases at V and 6 bases at J, with 12 bases in the middle. The CDR3 covers 13 residues. CDR1 is LNHNV and CDR2 is YYDKDF in the germline V gene (reference sequence).

The chain uses TRBV2 and TRBJ2-5, with 7 nucleotides matching TRBD2. J lost 5 bases, V lost 6 bases, and 15 bases had no gene match. The CDR3 sequence is 16 residues long. Germline V gene lookup returns CDR1 SNHLY and CDR2 FYNNEI. The CDR3 coding sequence is TGTGCCAGCAGCGTCCGGGGGGAGGCTTTACGGGAGACCCAGTACTTC. This translates into CASSVRGEALRETQYF.

The genes are TRBV5-6 and TRBJ2-3; TRBD1 might be the D (5 bases). This CDR3 is built from 14 residues. V lost 0 bases to trimming and J lost 1 base, with 6 bases between them. Germline V gene lookup returns CDR1 SGHDT and CDR2 YYEEEE. CDR3 amino acids: CASSLDRRTDTQYF. CDR3 sequence (DNA): TGTGCCAGCAGCTTGGACAGGCGCACAGATACGCAGTATTTT.

The chain joins TRBV6-5 to TRBJ2-5; D may be TRBD2 (5 bases). Trimming took 6 bases from V and 3 from J, leaving 8 bases between them. Germline V gene lookup returns CDR1 MNHEY and CDR2 SVGAGI. The CDR3 is 12 amino acids. CDR3 nucleotide sequence: TGTGCCAGCAGGACTACAAAAGAGACCCAGTACTTC. Translation gives CASRTTKETQYF.

The sample holds one count of this clone. Other DNA sequences in the sample encode the same CDR3. The J gene is TRBJ2-7, the V gene TRBV5-4; D is possibly TRBD2 (5 bases). The CDR3 sequence is 12 residues long. Trimming removed 0 bases at V and 4 bases at J, with 5 bases between. From germline, CDR1 is SGHNT and CDR2 YYREEE (reference sequence). This chain's CDR3 is CASSLGGYEQYF. CDR3 sequence (DNA): TGTGCCAGCAGCTTGGGCGGGTACGAGCAGTACTTC.

The rearrangement joins TRBV9 to TRBJ2-5, with 9 bases identical to TRBD1. The CDR3 is 15 amino acids. The germline V gene encodes CDR1 SGDLS and CDR2 YYNGEE. V lost 3 bases and J lost 2; bases outside the gene matches: 5. CDR3 sequence reads: CASSGGQGGQETQYF. The CDR3 DNA reads as TGTGCCAGCAGCGGGGGACAGGGCGGGCAAGAGACCCAGTACTTC.

The rearrangement uses TRBV7-9 and TRBJ2-3, with TRBD2 matching over 7 bases. Germline CDR1 is SEHNR and CDR2 is FQNEAQ (reference sequence). Trimming removed 2 bases from V and 0 bases from J; junction bases left unmatched: 8. This CDR3 comprises 17 residues. The CDR3: CASSLRSGGISTDTQYF. The CDR3 nucleotides are TGTGCCAGCAGCTTACGATCCGGGGGGATCAGCACAGATACGCAGTATTTT.